The sequence of this TCR beta chain was determined in a study of blood T cells in healthy people across ages. With a J-beta primer mix and a sample-barcoded 5' primer, a second PCR ran about 6 to 11 cycles. TCRdb fed the 5' RACE reads into MiXCR, producing one record per CDR3 protein. The sample records 450,000 to 600,000 distinct CDR3 sequences, about 27% being singletons. The CDR3 has 14 amino acids. Germline loops: CDR1 SGDLS, CDR2 YYNGEE. V dropped 0 bases and J dropped 2 bases, with 6 bases sitting between them. Another study also made use of these data, one on T cells of mothers and their children.

The clonotype comes from a boy between 2 and 10 years old in good health. This chain joins TRBV9 and TRBJ1-3; D gene unclear. Material: blood. CDR3 coding DNA: TGTGCCAGCAGCGTAGGACCTGCTGGAAACACCATATATTTT. Translating it yields CASSVGPAGNTIYF. Full variable domain (missing parts from reference TRBV9 and TRBJ1-3): DSGVTQTPKHLITATGQRVTLRCSPRSGDLSVYWYQQSLDQGLQFLIQYYNGEERAKGNILERFSAQQFPDLHSELNLSSLELGDSALYFCASSVGPAGNTIYFGEGSWLTVV.